The 17 T cell receptor beta chains below come from one sample, sequenced in a study of technical replicates of blood from a handful of donors. Profiled with immunoSEQ multiplex PCR; TCRdb holds only in-frame clones, not every one. The sample lists 9,500 to 15,000 clones, around 96% seen once, with more than 6% in the top ten. Sequencing was done on a sample of PBMCs. These receptors were taken from a human donor in good health.

The V gene is TRBV5-1, the J gene TRBJ2-2, with 7 nucleotides matching TRBD1. CDR3 length: 15 residues. V dropped 5 bases and J dropped 2; count of bases not matched to a gene: 6. Germline V gene lookup returns CDR1 SGHRS and CDR2 YFSETQ. The CDR3 DNA reads TGCGCCAGCAGTCCAGGGGGTTCTAACACCGGGGAGCTGTTTTTT. This gives the protein CASSPGGSNTGELFF.

The chain links TRBV7-3 to TRBJ2-1, with a possible D match to TRBD2 (7 bases). The CDR3 covers 17 residues. V lost 5 bases and J 6 bases, leaving 23 bases between the germline ends. In germline, CDR1 is SGHTA, CDR2 FQGTGA. The CDR3 DNA sequence: TGTGCCAGCAGCCCACCCCCAGGGGAGGGTGTGGGCAATGAGCAGTTCTTC. Its protein is CASSPPPGEGVGNEQFF.

The genes are TRBV19 and TRBJ1-5, with a tentative D call TRBD1 (6 bases). Between the trimmed V and J ends, which lost 4 bases and 6 bases, there was a span of 10 bases. Germline V lookup: CDR1 LNHDA, CDR2 SQIVND (reference sequence). The CDR3 is 13 residues long. CDR3 DNA: TGTGCCAGTAGTAGGACAGAAGGTCAGCCCCAGCATTTT. Its translation: CASSRTEGQPQHF. Supplemented by reference TRBV19 and TRBJ1-5, the full variable domain reads DGGITQSPKYLFRKEGQNVTLSCEQNLNHDAMYWYRQDPGQGLRLIYYSQIVNDFQKGDIAEGYSVSREKKESFPLTVTSAQKNPTAFYLCASSRTEGQPQHFGDGTRLSIL.

The chain recombines TRBV5-6 with TRBJ1-3; a weak D match, TRBD1 (5 bases). The CDR3 loop spans 14 amino acids. The germline V gene encodes CDR1 SGHDT and CDR2 YYEEEE. V was trimmed by 1 base and J by 4 bases, leaving 9 bases between them. The CDR3 DNA follows: TGTGCCAGCAGCTTGTGGGGCGAAGGAAACACCATATATTTT. Translated: CASSLWGEGNTIYF.

This clone appeared a single time. This chain joins TRBV6-6 and TRBJ2-6; D remains ambiguous. Trimming shortened V by 10 bases and J by 0 bases, and 4 bases separated the two germline ends. CDR1 MNHNY and CDR2 SVGAGI come from the germline V gene (reference sequence). The CDR3 totals 12 residues. CDR3 loop: CAIYSGANVLTF. For the CDR3, the DNA is TGTGCCATCTACTCTGGGGCCAACGTCCTGACTTTC.

CDR3: CASSQTGGFTGELFF. The CDR3 DNA is TGTGCCAGCAGCCAGACAGGGGGCTTTACCGGGGAGCTGTTTTTT. The chain employs TRBV14 and TRBJ2-2; 10 nucleotides match TRBD1. V gave up 3 bases and J gave up 5 bases; unmatched junction bases: 3. This CDR3 has 15 amino acids. Per germline, CDR1 SGHDN and CDR2 FVKESK.

The V call is TRBV5-1, the J call TRBJ2-1; D possibly corresponds to TRBD1 (6 bases). CDR3 length equals 17 residues. V was cut by 4 bases and J by 8 bases, with 25 bases left in between. CDR1 is SGHRS, CDR2 YFSETQ, per germline. CDR3 bases: TGCGCCAGCAGCGAAAAGACAGGAAGTAGACGTACCGATGAGCAGTTCTTC. This gives the protein CASSEKTGSRRTDEQFF.

The J gene is TRBJ2-2, the V gene TRBV7-9; D not certain. This CDR3 spans 15 amino acids. Trimming removed 0 bases at V and 6 bases at J, with 11 bases between. Germline V CDR1 and CDR2: SEHNR, FQNEAQ (reference sequence). The DNA of the CDR3 is TGTGCCAGCAGCTTAGCCCCCCTAGATTCCGGGGAGCTGTTTTTT. Protein product: CASSLAPLDSGELFF.

The rearrangement links TRBV5-1 to TRBJ1-1, with D possibly TRBD1 on 5 matching bases. CDR1 is SGHRS and CDR2 is YFSETQ in the germline V gene. V was pared by 2 bases and J by 2 bases, with 10 bases between. The CDR3 runs to 14 residues. CDR3: CASSLRQGNTEAFF. The CDR3 DNA is TGCGCCAGCAGCTTAAGGCAGGGCAACACTGAAGCTTTCTTT. Drawing the rest from reference TRBV5-1 and TRBJ1-1, the complete variable domain is KAGVTQTPRYLIKTRGQQVTLSCSPISGHRSVSWYQQTPGQGLQFLFEYFSETQRNKGNFPGRFSGRQFSNSRSEMNVSTLELGDSALYLCASSLRQGNTEAFFGQGTRLTVV.

This chain connects TRBV29-1 to TRBJ2-7; the D gene is possibly TRBD2 (7 bases). Germline values: CDR1 SQVTM, CDR2 ANQGSEA. The CDR3 is 15 residues long. The V end lost 3 bases, the J end lost 4 bases, and 19 bases lay between the germline ends. The CDR3 is CSVESSGGGGYEQYF. The DNA for the CDR3 is TGCAGCGTTGAGTCTTCCGGGGGCGGGGGTTACGAGCAGTACTTC.

The chain employs TRBV25-1 and TRBJ2-3; 7 bases match TRBD2. After removal of 3 bases from V and 0 bases from J, the junction contained 6 bases not matched to a gene. CDR1 is MGHDK, CDR2 SYGVNS, per germline. The length of the CDR3 is 16 residues. CDR3 DNA sequence: TGTGCCAGCAGTGAGGGAGCTAGCGGAAGCACAGATACGCAGTATTTT. This encodes CASSEGASGSTDTQYF.

This clone has just one count. The CDR3 region has the DNA TGTGCCAGCACCATGACAGGGCGCCTCTACGAGCAGTACTTC. It yields the protein CASTMTGRLYEQYF. This chain uses TRBV27 with TRBJ2-7, with 7 bases aligning to TRBD1. V was pared by 7 bases and J by 3 bases, with 9 bases of the junction left unmatched. This CDR3 has 14 amino acids. CDR1 and CDR2 (germline): MNHEY, SMNVEV (reference sequence).

The chain combines TRBV7-9 with TRBJ2-7; TRBD1 matches at 10 bases. V trimming: 3 bases; J trimming: 4 bases; junction bases outside the gene matches: 3. The CDR3 is made up of 14 amino acids. The germline V gene has CDR1 SEHNR and CDR2 FQNEAQ (reference sequence). The chain's CDR3 is CASSFDRGHYEQYF. Written as DNA, the CDR3 is TGTGCCAGCAGCTTTGACAGGGGGCATTACGAGCAGTACTTC.

The rearrangement uses TRBV30 and TRBJ2-5; no definite D call. The V and J ends lost 2 bases and 5 bases respectively, with 12 bases between them. Germline loops: CDR1 GTSNPN, CDR2 SVGIG (reference sequence). The CDR3 covers 13 residues. CDR3 in DNA: TGTGCCTGGAGTCAGAAGGTAGCCGAGACCCAGTACTTC. Residues: CAWSQKVAETQYF.

The chain combines TRBV19 with TRBJ2-1; TRBD2 is a possible D gene (7 bases). Germline V gives CDR1 LNHDA, CDR2 SQIVND (reference sequence). The CDR3 has 15 amino acids. V was shortened by 6 bases and J by 9 bases, with 21 bases between the two germline ends. The CDR3 region has the DNA TGTGCCAGTAGGGAGGGGGACTACCTTGCCGGTGAGCAGTTCTTC. Protein sequence: CASREGDYLAGEQFF.

The chain joins TRBV30 to TRBJ1-5; the D gene is possibly TRBD1 (5 bases). The germline CDR1 and CDR2 sequences are GTSNPN and SVGIG (reference sequence). This CDR3 is 18 amino acids long. V lost 6 bases, J lost 0 bases, and 24 bases lay in between. The CDR3 coding sequence is TGTGCCTGCTCTTGGATAAGGGGTCAGTCTAATAGCAATCAGCCCCAGCATTTT. It yields the protein CACSWIRGQSNSNQPQHF.

This chain uses TRBV5-4 with TRBJ2-3; D not resolved. The germline gives CDR1 SGHNT, CDR2 YYREEE (reference sequence). V lost 0 bases, J lost 3 bases, and 5 bases lay in between. The CDR3 runs 13 residues. CDR3 in amino acids: CASSLDRTDTQYF. In nucleotides, the CDR3 is TGTGCCAGCAGCTTGGATCGGACAGATACGCAGTATTTT.